Reported below is one T cell receptor beta chain. Libraries were prepared by immunoSEQ multiplex PCR; TCRdb keeps only in-frame clonotypes and omits some of them. Of around 2,000,000 clones listed, 85% to 95% are singletons. The entry originates in a study of shared clonotypes between healthy human individuals. This clonotype was obtained from a man younger than 35 in good health. Sample: naive CD4+ T cells sorted from blood. Subset denoted: CD45RA+ positively selected.

The CDR3 nucleotides read TGCGCCAGCAGCCAAGATCCCAGGGGGACCTCACCCCTCCACTTT. It codes for CASSQDPRGTSPLHF. The chain combines TRBV4-3 with TRBJ1-6; 7 bases agree with TRBD1. The J segment lost 10 bases and the V segment lost 0 bases, leaving 6 bases of the junction unmatched. The CDR3 has 15 amino acids. The germline V gene encodes CDR1 LGHNA and CDR2 YSLEER.